This TCR beta chain came from a study of vaccination effects on CD4 cells after COVID-19. Broader study findings: The study found marked clonal contraction of infection- and vaccine-induced clones late after vaccination. Common cold coronavirus cross-reactivity was shown by only 1 of 255 vaccine-induced clones in healthy vaccinees.

About this clone: Its antigen is as yet unknown.

Following an approximately eleven-day culture, CD4+ T cells were purified. Two doses of either BNT162b2 or mRNA-1273 were given to each participant. According to the study, vaccine recipients showed no prior SARS-CoV-2 infection and negative nucleocapsid antibodies. A half-medium replacement with IL-2 medium was carried out on days 3 and 7. Trimming took off 2 bases at V and 1 base at J, with 11 bases between the two ends. The CDR3 loop spans 15 amino acids. The germline CDR1 and CDR2 sequences are SGHAT and FQNNGV. TCRdb's copy holds only in-frame clones and misses some; the assay was immunoSEQ multiplex PCR. This sample has tens of thousands of clones, with 74% found just once.

The V and J genes are TRBV11-2 and TRBJ2-5; possible D gene TRBD1, 6 bases. This TCR derives from a human donor who received a COVID-19 vaccine. This material consisted of CD4+ T cells from PBMCs cultured without peptide, taken after COVID-19 vaccination. The DNA of the CDR3 is TGTGCCAGCAGCTTAACAGGGAATAGCCAAGAGACCCAGTACTTC. Its protein is CASSLTGNSQETQYF.